The subject of this entry is one T cell receptor (beta chain). This sample is drawn from a study of blood T cell repertoires in COVID-19. Study background: The study drew acute and convalescent COVID-19 samples from the United States, Italy and Spain. Sample material is recorded as cDNA or gDNA derived from T cells, B-cell-depleted T cells, or PBMCs.

V shed 5 bases and J shed 4 bases, with 14 bases lying between them. This CDR3 region has 14 residues. CDR1 and CDR2 from the germline V gene are SEHNR and FQNEAQ (reference sequence). In the original workflow: How many nucleated cells were present was estimated from reference gene primer amplification. Profiled with immunoSEQ multiplex PCR; TCRdb holds only in-frame clones, not every one. The V and J calls and the clone size are those of that table, but D and trimming were determined from the DNA. The sample has about 120,000 clones, 85% to 90% seen once. This sequence joins TRBV7-9 and TRBJ1-1, with D maybe TRBD1 (5 bases). The sequence was obtained from a woman at least 80 years old with acute or convalescent COVID-19. Sequenced input: peripheral blood. The CDR3 bases are TGTGCCAGCAGCCACGGGGGGATGGGCACTGAAGCTTTCTTT. Encoded protein: CASSHGGMGTEAFF.